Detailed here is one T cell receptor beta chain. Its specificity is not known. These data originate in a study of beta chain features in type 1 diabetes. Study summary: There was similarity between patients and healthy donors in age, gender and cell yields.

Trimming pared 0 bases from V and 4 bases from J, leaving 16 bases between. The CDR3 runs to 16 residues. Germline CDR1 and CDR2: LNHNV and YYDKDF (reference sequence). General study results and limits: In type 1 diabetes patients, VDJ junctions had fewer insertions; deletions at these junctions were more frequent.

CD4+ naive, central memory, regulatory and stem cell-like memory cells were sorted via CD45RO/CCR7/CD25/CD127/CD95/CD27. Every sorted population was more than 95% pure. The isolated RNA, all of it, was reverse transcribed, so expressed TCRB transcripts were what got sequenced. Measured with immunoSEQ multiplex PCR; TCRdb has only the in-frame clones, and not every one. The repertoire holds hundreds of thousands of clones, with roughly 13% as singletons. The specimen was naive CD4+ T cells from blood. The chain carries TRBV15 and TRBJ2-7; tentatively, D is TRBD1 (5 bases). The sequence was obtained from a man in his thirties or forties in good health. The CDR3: CATSRDKGRAVYEQYF. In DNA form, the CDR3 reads TGTGCCACCAGCAGAGATAAGGGCAGGGCCGTATACGAGCAGTACTTC.